These 9 T cell receptor beta chains were all obtained from the same sample, sequenced in a study of T cell repertoires in cytomegalovirus infection. TCRdb independently ran MiXCR on the reads; one entry per CDR3 protein. The sample shows about 130,000 distinct CDR3 sequences, roughly 9% of them seen only once. Sequenced sample: PBMCs. The receptor source for this set is a human donor in good health (CMV status not recorded). Some clones in this sample may be carry-over from other donors' samples.

This clonotype was seen many times. This rearrangement joins TRBV23-1 to TRBJ2-7; possible D gene TRBD2, 6 bases. TRBV23-1 is filed as an ORF, its function uncertain. V was pared by 2 bases and J by 6 bases, with 14 bases between. This CDR3 is 14 amino acids long. CDR3 sequence reads: CASSQNPGLCEQYF. DNA for the CDR3: TGCGCCAGCAGTCAAAACCCGGGACTCTGCGAGCAGTACTTC.

J is TRBJ2-1 and V is TRBV29-1, with 8 bases identical to TRBD2. With 7 bases clipped from V and 2 bases from J, the junction kept 13 bases outside the gene matches. The germline CDR1 and CDR2 sequences are SQVTM and ANQGSEA. This CDR3 is 16 amino acids long. CDR3 in amino acids: CSATRSGGVTYNEQFF. The CDR3 nucleotides are TGCAGCGCCACGCGGTCGGGGGGGGTAACCTACAATGAGCAGTTCTTC.

At least ten counts were recorded for this clonotype. This chain joins TRBV4-2 and TRBJ1-4, with D unclear. Trimming shortened V by 0 bases and J by 8 bases, and 13 bases separated the two germline ends. This CDR3 is built from 15 residues. Germline V gene lookup returns CDR1 LGHNA and CDR2 YNFKEQ. The CDR3 nucleotides are TGTGCCAGCAGCCAAGATTCTCGTATTGACGAAAAACTGTTTTTT. Translated, it gives CASSQDSRIDEKLFF.

This clonotype was observed many times. The J gene is TRBJ1-4, the V gene TRBV12-3 or TRBV12-4, with TRBD1 matching over 8 bases. V lost 6 bases and J lost 8; bases outside the gene matches: 11. The CDR3 totals 15 residues. The CDR3 DNA sequence: TGTGCCAGCAGCAAGGGGCAGGGGGCATTCGAAAAACTGTTTTTT. It codes for CASSKGQGAFEKLFF.

At least ten counts were recorded for this clonotype. J is TRBJ2-3 and V is TRBV4-1, with 8 bases identical to TRBD1. Unmatched junction bases numbered 3, after V lost 2 bases and J lost 5 bases. CDR1 is MGHRA, CDR2 YSYEKL, per germline. This CDR3 comprises 14 residues. CDR3 coding DNA: TGCGCCAGCAGCCAAACGGGGACAGGAGATACGCAGTATTTT. It is translated as CASSQTGTGDTQYF.

This clonotype was counted many times. The rearrangement links TRBV7-2 to TRBJ1-6; perhaps TRBD1 as D (5 bases). Germline CDR1 is SGHTA and CDR2 is FQGNSA. V lost 1 base and J 5 bases, leaving 12 bases between the germline ends. The CDR3 runs 16 residues. CDR3 DNA sequence: TGTGCCAGCAGCTTAGGGAGGCGGGGGGATAATTCACCCCTCCACTTT. This codes for CASSLGRRGDNSPLHF.

The chain links TRBV5-1 to TRBJ2-7; D ambiguous. Trimming shortened V by 0 bases and J by 3 bases, and 13 bases separated the two germline ends. The CDR3 is 15 amino acids. Germline V gene lookup returns CDR1 SGHRS and CDR2 YFSETQ. CDR3 nucleotide sequence: TGCGCCAGCAGCTTGGGCCCCAAGTCCAACTACGAGCAGTACTTC. It codes for CASSLGPKSNYEQYF.

This clonotype has ten or more counts. CDR3 sequence (DNA): TGTGCCAGCAGCTCGCCGACAGGGCAAAACCTCTACGAGCAGTACTTC. Translation gives CASSSPTGQNLYEQYF. This sequence joins TRBV7-6 and TRBJ2-7; TRBD1 matches 7 bases. V lost 4 bases and J lost 3; bases outside the gene matches: 12. The CDR3 runs 16 residues. The germline gives CDR1 SGHVS, CDR2 FNYEAQ.

This clonotype was detected ten times or more. V usage is TRBV6-5 and J usage is TRBJ1-3; D call uncertain. The CDR3 spans 16 residues. CDR1 and CDR2 (germline): MNHEY, SVGAGI. V was cut by 5 bases and J by 2 bases, with 16 bases left in between. For the CDR3, the DNA is TGTGCCAGCAGTCCCCGGAAGGGAAGGACTGGAAACACCATATATTTT. Translated: CASSPRKGRTGNTIYF.